The source of this TCR beta chain is a study of shared clonotypes between healthy human individuals (dated by TCRdb to about 2020). As for the study more broadly: Two women and three men aged 18 to 49 years were included in the cohort. For each donor, three plates each were used for CD4 naive and CD4 memory, two plates were used for CD8 naive, and one plate was used for CD8 memory. To estimate repertoire size and how much clonotype sharing occurs between individuals, the study deeply sequenced the blood TCR repertoires of about five healthy adults. To increase sequencing depth and limit assay-specific biases, different laboratories used diverse techniques to prepare libraries and sequence TCR repertoires. Each donor's leukapheresis produced roughly between roughly 0.85 and 10 billion PBMCs.

Using the deep immunoSEQ assay, TCR CDR3 regions were amplified from genomic DNA by multiplex PCR. Extracted genomic DNA from each cell subset was spread evenly across all wells of several immunoSEQ 96-well plates, with each plate serving as a replicate. For sorted subsets, roughly 200 ng of genomic DNA, equivalent to around 30,000 T cell genomes, went into each replicate PCR. The purified libraries were quantified using a Qubit 3.0 fluorometer, sized with a Bioanalyzer 2100, and then quantified again using the KAPA Library Quantification kit. Every immunoSEQ 96-well plate was sequenced on a dedicated single-read 150-cycle Illumina NextSeq 550 flow cell. The authors' analysis ran thus. Because the immunoSEQ output held only junctional sequences and lacked quality scores, the filtering could not match the filtering applied to full-length reads. To assign V/J genes and CDR3, sequences were annotated using PyIR, a Python wrapper for IgBLAST v1.9, with IMGT germline references. Reads were removed for weak V/J assignments (E-value above 1e-6), missing CDR3, stop codons, out-of-frame junctions, or ambiguous translated residues. V3J clonotypes were defined as sequences sharing an identical inferred V gene, J gene, and CDR3 amino acid sequence. Percentage overlap between repertoires was calculated by dividing the number of shared unique clonotypes by the size of the smaller repertoire. RTK rarefaction, the Chao1 estimator, and Recon v2.1 estimates of unobserved clonotypes were used to assess repertoire richness. Generation probabilities for all TCRbeta clonotypes obtained by the gDNA method from four donors were computed using OLGA. Here the immuneACCESS table is served through TCRdb, limited to in-frame sequences with V and J called. Missing clones are a known gap in these copies; in checked studies unresolved V genes cover under half, and the rest lacks a known reason. The V and J calls and clone size are taken from that table; D and trimming were inferred from the DNA. This sample gives approximately 1.9 million clones in total; just over 90% of them show up just once. The ten largest account for 1.5% to 2% of the sample.

CDR1 SNHLY and CDR2 FYNNEI were looked up in the germline V gene. For this chain, trimming is 6 bases at the V end and 5 bases at the J end, and the number of junction bases without a gene match is 11. The CDR3 measures 15 amino acids from cysteine to phenylalanine. Here the CDR3 DNA is all that survives: 45 bases in frame from base 1. In the case of this clone: The specificity of this receptor is unknown. Within one base of it there is no much larger clone, and no base qualities were kept.

Findings and caveats that apply to the study as a whole: Because the study included a small number of donors, the genetic and exposure-history diversity represented was limited. Pairwise subsampling indicated that sequencing depth was expected to affect the degree of clonotype sharing among donors. Compared with non-shared clonotypes, the clonotypes found in all four sorted-subset donors had higher generation probabilities. Across a handful of donors, around 5.4% of naive CD4, approximately 3.6% of naive CD8, 2.3% of memory CD4, and approximately 0.4% of memory CD8 clonotypes were shared. Naive subsets generally had larger estimated clonotype richness than memory subsets did. Rarefaction of sorted-subset datasets indicated incomplete sequencing despite the large sequencing depth. Sampling was restricted to blood, and TCR repertoires in tissues likely differ from the TCR repertoires found in blood.

CD8 naive samples consisted of CD45RO-negative cells that were positively selected for CCR7, yielding a CD45RA+CCR7+ population without TemRA cells. Donors were healthy HIV-negative adults with no recently reported acute infections or vaccinations. Every donor was a Caucasian adult living in Nashville, Tennessee, USA. Blood was collected by leukapheresis, and PBMCs were isolated by Ficoll-Histopaque density gradient centrifugation and then cryopreserved in liquid nitrogen vapor phase. Purity and quantity of every magnetically sorted T cell population were checked by analytical flow cytometry. Genomic DNA was isolated from every sorted fraction and measured by UV absorbance on a Nanodrop 2000c.

Here the chain combines TRBV2 and TRBJ1-1, and 8 junctional nucleotides match TRBD1. Sequencing input: naive CD8+ T cells from PBMCs. In the paper's terms, the cell subset or site label means: CD45RA+CCR7+. The receptor was isolated from a man aged 18 to 29 in good health. Some clones in this sample may be carry-over from other donors' samples. The sequenced DNA is TGTGCCAGCAGAGGACAGGACAGGGTAGGAACTGAAGCTTTCTTT. Protein translation: CASRGQDRVGTEAFF.